These T cell receptor beta chains were read from a single sample in a study of blood T cell repertoires in COVID-19. Generated by immunoSEQ multiplex PCR, the TCRdb table keeps only in-frame clones and is missing some. The sample carries 250,000 or so clones, just under 90% recorded once. Sequencing used PBMCs or T cells enriched from blood (not recorded which). These receptors came from a woman in her twenties or thirties with acute COVID-19. CDR3s include the opening cysteine and the closing phenylalanine or tryptophan. A D gene is named only where the DNA matches it firmly. A clone size is listed for some rows: how often the clone was seen (once, few, many), or a class if it is expanded.

J	D	V	size	DNA	CDR3
TRBJ1-6	-	TRBV28	-	TGTGCCGTCGCCCGGGACACCAGGGTAACCCTCCACTTT	CAVARDTRVTLHF
TRBJ1-5	-	TRBV5-5	-	TGTGCCAGCAGCTCAGGGGTGGGTCAGCCCCAGCATTTT	CASSSGVGQPQHF
TRBJ1-1	TRBD1	TRBV29-1	-	TGCAGCGTTGGACGGGATCCGGGACAGCTGAACACTGAAGCTTTCTTT	CSVGRDPGQLNTEAFF
TRBJ2-5	-	TRBV9	-	TGTGCCAGCAGCGTAGATTTTAGTATTTGGGAGACCCAGTACTTC	CASSVDFSIWETQYF
TRBJ1-1	TRBD1	TRBV6-5	few	TGTGCCAGCAGTCGAAGGGACAGCGAAGCTTTCTTT	CASSRRDSEAFF
TRBJ2-3	TRBD2	TRBV6-4	once	TGTGCCAGCAGCGCTAGCGGGGGGGCAGATACGCAGTATTTT	CASSASGGADTQYF
TRBJ2-3	-	TRBV9	-	TGTGCCAGCAGCGTAGATCTTGGCACAGATACGCAGTATTTT	CASSVDLGTDTQYF
TRBJ2-5	-	TRBV14	-	TGTGCCAGCAGCCAACCACAGGGGACTCAAGAGACCCAGTACTTC	CASSQPQGTQETQYF
TRBJ2-3	TRBD2	TRBV6-5	-	TGTGCCAGCAGGCGGGAGAGGGGCACAGATACGCAGTATTTT	CASRRERGTDTQYF
TRBJ2-3	TRBD2	TRBV11-2	-	TGTGCCAGCAGCTTACCTGGACTAGCGGGAGATTGGAATACGCAGTATTTT	CASSLPGLAGDWNTQYF
TRBJ1-1	-	TRBV4-1	-	TGCGCCAGCAGCCAAGAGGAGACAGTCACTGAAGCTTTCTTT	CASSQEETVTEAFF
TRBJ2-5	-	TRBV19	-	TGTGCCAGTAAAAACACCCAAGAGACCCAGTACTTC	CASKNTQETQYF
TRBJ2-3	TRBD2	TRBV9	-	TGTGCCAGCAGCCAAACCGGGACTAGCGGGGGGGATACGCAGTATTTT	CASSQTGTSGGDTQYF
TRBJ2-7	TRBD2	TRBV27	-	TGTGCCAGCAGTTTAAGGACTAGCGGGAGTTTGTGGGACGAGCAGTACTTC	CASSLRTSGSLWDEQYF
TRBJ2-1	-	TRBV7-6	-	TGTGCCAGCAGCTTGTCGGTGGTAGGGGGCAATGAGCAGTTCTTC	CASSLSVVGGNEQFF
TRBJ2-1	TRBD2	TRBV7-3	-	TGTGCCAGCAGCTTATCAGCGGGGGGACGCGATGAGCAGTTCTTC	CASSLSAGGRDEQFF
TRBJ2-7	TRBD1	TRBV5-1	-	TGCGCCAGCAGCTTGGGGTTAGGGGGCACGGGGCTAAACGAGCAGTACTTC	CASSLGLGGTGLNEQYF
TRBJ2-1	-	TRBV28	-	TGTGCCAGCAGTTCCACGGTTGCCCCCTCCTACAATGAGCAGTTCTTC	CASSSTVAPSYNEQFF
TRBJ2-1	-	TRBV4-2	-	TGTGCCAGCAGCCAAGTAAACCCGAGCTCCTACAATGAGCAGTTCTTC	CASSQVNPSSYNEQFF
TRBJ1-1	-	TRBV9	-	TGTGCCAGCAGCAAACAGGGTCTCACTGAAGCTTTCTTT	CASSKQGLTEAFF
TRBJ2-7	-	TRBV28	-	TGTGCCAGCAGTTTCTCCGGGAACAGGGAGTTTGGGCAGTACTTC	CASSFSGNREFGQYF
TRBJ1-2	-	TRBV5-4	-	TGTGCCAGCAGCTTAATAAGCAGCGGCGGCTACACCTTC	CASSLISSGGYTF
TRBJ2-7	-	TRBV14	once	TGTGCCAGCAGCCAGGAGGGGACAGAGCTGTACTTC	CASSQEGTELYF
TRBJ2-5	-	TRBV7-3	-	TGTGCCAGCAGCCGAACTATGGGAGAGACCCAGTACTTC	CASSRTMGETQYF
TRBJ1-1	-	TRBV4-1	-	TGCGCCAGCAGCCAAGGGCAGGGCATGAACACTGAAGCTTTCTTT	CASSQGQGMNTEAFF
TRBJ1-5	-	TRBV19	-	TGTGCCAGTAGTGACTACATTAGGGAGCGCAATCAGCCCCAGCATTTT	CASSDYIRERNQPQHF
TRBJ2-2	-	TRBV2	-	TGTGCCAGCAGGGGCGATGCCGGGGAGCTGTTTTTT	CASRGDAGELFF
TRBJ2-7	-	TRBV5-6	-	TGTGCCAGCAGCTTGGATACGGCGGCTCCCATCCACGAGCAGTACTTC	CASSLDTAAPIHEQYF
TRBJ2-2	-	TRBV5-1	-	TGCGCCAGCAGATCCGGGACACCTAACACCGGGGAGCTGTTTTTT	CASRSGTPNTGELFF
TRBJ1-1	-	TRBV30	-	TGTGCCTGGAGTTTACAGGGTAACGCTGAAGCTTTCTTT	CAWSLQGNAEAFF
TRBJ2-7	TRBD2	TRBV10-1	-	TGCGCCAGCAGTGAAGCGGGAGTTAATGAGCAGTACTTC	CASSEAGVNEQYF
TRBJ2-1	-	TRBV7-3	-	TGTGCCAGCAGCTTATCCAAAAACAATGAGCAGTTCTTC	CASSLSKNNEQFF
TRBJ2-7	TRBD2	TRBV6-5	-	TGTGCCAGCACCCAACTAGCGGGAGGCTACGAGCAGTACTTC	CASTQLAGGYEQYF
TRBJ2-7	-	TRBV27	-	TGTGCCAGCAGTTTATTTCCGGGAAGCTACGAGCAGTACTTC	CASSLFPGSYEQYF
TRBJ2-1	-	TRBV6-2/TRBV6-3	-	TGTGCCAGCAGTTACTCTCGCCAAACCACTAGCACCTGGTATGAGCAGTTCTTC	CASSYSRQTTSTWYEQFF
TRBJ2-7	TRBD2	TRBV9	-	TGTGCCAGCAGCGTAGGACTAGCGGGAGGCCCGATCTCCTACGAGCAGTACTTC	CASSVGLAGGPISYEQYF
TRBJ1-1	-	TRBV3-1/TRBV3-2	-	TGTGCCAGCAGCCAAGATCAGGAGGTGGCTTTCTTT	CASSQDQEVAFF
TRBJ1-1	-	TRBV28	-	TGTGCCAGCATCAACGCGGGGGGGGTCGGCACTGAAGCTTTCTTT	CASINAGGVGTEAFF
TRBJ2-7	TRBD1	TRBV6-5	-	TGTGCCAGCAGTCTTGACAGGGATGCTTACTACGAGCAGTACTTC	CASSLDRDAYYEQYF
TRBJ2-1	-	TRBV20-1	-	TGCAGTGCTAGAGTACGGGACATTCAGTTCTTC	CSARVRDIQFF
TRBJ2-1	-	TRBV5-4	-	TGTGCCAGCAGCAGGACTTACAATGAGCAGTTCTTC	CASSRTYNEQFF
TRBJ2-7	TRBD2	TRBV7-9	-	TGTGCCAGCAGCTCGATCGGACTAGCGGGTTTCTCCTACGAGCAGTACTTC	CASSSIGLAGFSYEQYF
TRBJ1-2	-	TRBV6-5	-	TGTGCCAGCAGTTATTCAGCTAACTATGGCTACACCTTC	CASSYSANYGYTF
TRBJ2-1	-	TRBV11-2	-	TGTGCCAGCAGCCCCAACCCCGGTCCAGGGAAATTAAATGAGCAGTTCTTC	CASSPNPGPGKLNEQFF
TRBJ2-1	-	TRBV9	-	TGTGCCAGCAGCGTAGGTCATCGGGTGGATATTTACCATGAGCAGTTCTTC	CASSVGHRVDIYHEQFF
TRBJ2-1	TRBD2	TRBV6-2/TRBV6-3	once	TGTGCCAGCAGTACCCTCGGACTAGCGGGAGGGCATGAGCAGTTCTTC	CASSTLGLAGGHEQFF
TRBJ1-2	-	TRBV2	once	TGTGCCAGCAAAGGACAGCAGATCTATGGCTACACCTTC	CASKGQQIYGYTF
TRBJ2-7	TRBD1	TRBV2	-	TGTGCCAGCAGAGGAGGGACAGGGAAAGAGCAGTACTTC	CASRGGTGKEQYF
TRBJ2-5	TRBD2	TRBV2	-	TGTGCCAGCGGGAGGACTAGCGCTCAAGAGACCCAGTACTTC	CASGRTSAQETQYF
TRBJ2-7	-	TRBV6-5	-	TGTGCCAGCAGTTATTGGCAGGGGACGACCTACGAGCAGTACTTC	CASSYWQGTTYEQYF
TRBJ2-3	-	TRBV9	-	TGTGCCAGCTCCTGGGGGGATCCAGATACGCAGTATTTT	CASSWGDPDTQYF
TRBJ2-7	-	TRBV24-1	-	TGTGCCACCAGGGGAGACGGCTACGAGCAGTACTTC	CATRGDGYEQYF
TRBJ2-1	-	TRBV7-2	-	TGTGCCAGCAGCTTATTTTGGCAGGGATACAATGAGCAGTTCTTC	CASSLFWQGYNEQFF
TRBJ2-7	TRBD2	TRBV6-2/TRBV6-3	-	TGTGCCAGCAGTTACGAACCGGGACTAGCGGGTTACTACGAGCAGTACTTC	CASSYEPGLAGYYEQYF
TRBJ2-7	-	TRBV11-2	-	TGTGCCAGCAGCTTAGTTCCCTATAGAACCTACGAGCAGTACTTC	CASSLVPYRTYEQYF